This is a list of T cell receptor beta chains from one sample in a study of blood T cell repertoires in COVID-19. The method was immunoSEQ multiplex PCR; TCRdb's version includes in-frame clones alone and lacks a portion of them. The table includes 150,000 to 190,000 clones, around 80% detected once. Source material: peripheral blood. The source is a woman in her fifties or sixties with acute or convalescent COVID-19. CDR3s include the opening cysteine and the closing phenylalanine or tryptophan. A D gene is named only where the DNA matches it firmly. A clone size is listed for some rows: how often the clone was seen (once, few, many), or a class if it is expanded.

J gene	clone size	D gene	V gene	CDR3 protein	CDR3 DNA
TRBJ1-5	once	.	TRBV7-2	CASSSGRNQPQHF	TGTGCCAGCAGCTCCGGTCGTAATCAGCCCCAGCATTTT
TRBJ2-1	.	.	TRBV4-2	CASSHSSDSSYNEQFF	TGTGCCAGCAGCCATTCTAGCGACAGCTCCTACAATGAGCAGTTCTTC
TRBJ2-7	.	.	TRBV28	CASSSGTRSYEQYF	TGTGCCAGCAGCTCCGGGACACGCTCCTACGAGCAGTACTTC
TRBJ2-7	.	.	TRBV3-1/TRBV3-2	CASSQERRRDEQYF	TGTGCCAGCAGCCAAGAACGGAGGAGGGACGAGCAGTACTTC
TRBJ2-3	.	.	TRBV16	CASSLTDTQYF	TGTGCCAGCAGCCTAACAGATACGCAGTATTTT
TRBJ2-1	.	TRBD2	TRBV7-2	CASSLSGGSYNEQFF	TGTGCCAGCAGCCTGAGCGGGGGGAGCTACAATGAGCAGTTCTTC
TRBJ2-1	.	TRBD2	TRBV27	CASSTGTRFQFF	TGTGCCAGCAGTACCGGGACTAGATTTCAGTTCTTC
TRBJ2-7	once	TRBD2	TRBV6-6	CAAGGVYEQYF	TGTGCCGCGGGGGGGGTATACGAGCAGTACTTC
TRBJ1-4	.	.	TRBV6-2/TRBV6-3	CASTPHADATNEKLFF	TGTGCCAGCACCCCTCACGCGGATGCAACTAATGAAAAACTGTTTTTT
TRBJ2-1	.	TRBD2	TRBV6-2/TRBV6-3	CASSLDGRDENEQFF	TGTGCCAGCAGTTTGGACGGGAGGGACGAAAATGAGCAGTTCTTC
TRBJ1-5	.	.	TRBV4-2	CASSQGVGGDSNQPQHF	TGTGCCAGCAGCCAAGGGGTGGGAGGGGATAGCAATCAGCCCCAGCATTTT
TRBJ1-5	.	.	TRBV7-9	CASSQGYSNQPQHF	TGTGCCAGCAGCCAGGGGTATAGCAATCAGCCCCAGCATTTT
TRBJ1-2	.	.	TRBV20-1	CSASQGPINYGYTF	TGCAGTGCTAGTCAGGGGCCTATAAACTATGGCTACACCTTC
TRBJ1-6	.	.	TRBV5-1	CASRGLDNSPLHF	TGCGCCAGCAGAGGACTGGATAATTCACCCCTCCACTTT
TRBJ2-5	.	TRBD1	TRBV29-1	CSVETGYTETQYF	TGCAGCGTTGAGACAGGGTATACGGAGACCCAGTACTTC
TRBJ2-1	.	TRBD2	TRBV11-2	CASSSTQVIAGGDEQFF	TGTGCCAGCAGCTCGACTCAAGTGATAGCGGGCGGCGATGAGCAGTTCTTC
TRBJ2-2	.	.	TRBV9	CASSVVGSTGELFF	TGTGCCAGCAGCGTAGTTGGTAGCACCGGGGAGCTGTTTTTT
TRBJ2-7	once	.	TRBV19	CASSIYQGESYEQYF	TGTGCCAGTAGTATATACCAGGGTGAATCCTACGAGCAGTACTTC
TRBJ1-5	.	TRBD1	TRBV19	CASSIGTGDQPQHF	TGTGCCAGTAGTATCGGGACAGGGGATCAGCCCCAGCATTTT
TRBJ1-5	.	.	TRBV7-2	CASSFLQNSNQPQHF	TGTGCCAGCAGCTTCCTACAGAATAGCAATCAGCCCCAGCATTTT
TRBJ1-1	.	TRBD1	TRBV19	CASSKGALMNTEAFF	TGTGCCAGTAGTAAGGGGGCCCTCATGAACACTGAAGCTTTCTTT
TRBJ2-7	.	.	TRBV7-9	CASSSSSYEQYF	TGTGCCAGCAGCTCTAGCTCCTACGAGCAGTACTTC
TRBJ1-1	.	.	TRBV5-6	CASSSRGRLNTEAFF	TGTGCCAGCAGCTCGAGAGGAAGGCTGAACACTGAAGCTTTCTTT
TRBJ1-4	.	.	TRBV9	CASSLGTGDNEKLFF	TGTGCCAGCAGCCTCGGGACGGGAGATAATGAAAAACTGTTTTTT
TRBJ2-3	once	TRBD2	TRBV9	CASSDSRLAGTDTQYF	TGTGCCAGCAGCGACTCACGACTAGCGGGGACAGATACGCAGTATTTT
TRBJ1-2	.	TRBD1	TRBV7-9	CASSSGLDRAYTF	TGTGCCAGCAGCTCGGGGTTAGACAGGGCCTACACCTTC
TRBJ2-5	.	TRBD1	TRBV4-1	CASSQEGGTETQYF	TGCGCCAGCAGCCAAGAAGGGGGCACGGAGACCCAGTACTTC
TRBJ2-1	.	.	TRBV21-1	CASSNSPHRPTASGGTNEQFF	TGTGCCAGCAGCAACTCCCCCCATCGGCCCACCGCTAGCGGGGGGACCAATGAGCAGTTCTTC
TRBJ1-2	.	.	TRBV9	CASSQDSSWTYGYTF	TGTGCCAGCAGCCAAGACAGCTCCTGGACCTATGGCTACACCTTC
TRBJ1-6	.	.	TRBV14	CASRQTQGWNSPLHF	TGTGCCAGCAGACAAACGCAGGGTTGGAATTCACCCCTCCACTTT
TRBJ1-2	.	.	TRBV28	CASSFVAGYGYTF	TGTGCCAGCAGTTTTGTAGCGGGGTATGGCTACACCTTC
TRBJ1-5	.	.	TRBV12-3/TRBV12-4	CASIGVLGQPQHF	TGTGCCAGCATAGGGGTCCTCGGTCAGCCCCAGCATTTT
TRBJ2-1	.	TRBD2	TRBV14	CASSPLAGGVNEQFF	TGTGCCAGCAGCCCCCTAGCGGGGGGGGTCAATGAGCAGTTCTTC
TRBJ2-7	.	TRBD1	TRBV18	CASSPRTGGRYEQYF	TGTGCCAGCTCACCACGTACAGGGGGGCGGTACGAGCAGTACTTC
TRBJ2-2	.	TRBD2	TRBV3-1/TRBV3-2	CASRPPSSGKDSGELFF	TGTGCCAGCAGACCACCTTCTAGCGGGAAGGACTCCGGGGAGCTGTTTTTT
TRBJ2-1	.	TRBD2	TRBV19	CASRGLAGSWYNEQFF	TGTGCCAGTAGGGGACTAGCGGGAAGTTGGTACAATGAGCAGTTCTTC
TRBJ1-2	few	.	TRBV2	CASSEQGAGSGYTF	TGTGCCAGCAGTGAACAAGGGGCAGGGTCCGGCTACACCTTC
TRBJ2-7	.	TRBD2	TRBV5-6	CASSFRASGAYEQYF	TGTGCCAGCAGCTTCCGGGCTAGCGGAGCCTACGAGCAGTACTTC
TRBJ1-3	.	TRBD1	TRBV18	CASSTSAGGSGNTIYF	TGTGCCAGCTCAACCTCCGCAGGGGGTTCTGGAAACACCATATATTTT
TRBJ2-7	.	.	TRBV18	CASTPSTGPYEQYF	TGTGCCAGCACCCCCTCTACAGGACCCTACGAGCAGTACTTC
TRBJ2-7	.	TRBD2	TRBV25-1	CASSAYPGGPYEQYF	TGTGCCAGCAGTGCATACCCGGGGGGGCCTTACGAGCAGTACTTC
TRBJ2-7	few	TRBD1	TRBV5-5	CASSRPQGYEQYF	TGTGCCAGCAGCCGACCACAGGGGTACGAGCAGTACTTC
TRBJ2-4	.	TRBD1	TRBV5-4	CASSLGTGGAKNIQYF	TGTGCCAGCAGCCTAGGGACAGGGGGAGCCAAAAACATTCAGTACTTC
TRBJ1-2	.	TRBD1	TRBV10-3	CAMGQGIGYGYTF	TGTGCCATGGGACAGGGAATCGGATATGGCTACACCTTC
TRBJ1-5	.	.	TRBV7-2	CASSLAVTANQPQHF	TGTGCCAGCAGCTTAGCCGTGACAGCCAATCAGCCCCAGCATTTT
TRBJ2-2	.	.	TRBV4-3	CASSQEVSGAGELFF	TGCGCCAGCAGCCAAGAAGTTTCGGGGGCCGGGGAGCTGTTTTTT
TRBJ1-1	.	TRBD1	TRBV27	CASSSLLDRLGTEAFF	TGTGCCAGCAGTTCCCTCCTGGACAGGCTGGGGACTGAAGCTTTCTTT
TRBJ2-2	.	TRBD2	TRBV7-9	CASSQAGGFTGELFF	TGTGCCAGCAGCCAAGCGGGAGGGTTCACCGGGGAGCTGTTTTTT
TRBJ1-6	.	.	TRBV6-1	CASSEALAGDNSPLHF	TGTGCCAGCAGTGAAGCGTTGGCAGGCGATAATTCACCCCTCCACTTT
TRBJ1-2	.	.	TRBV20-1	CRSPRGNGYTF	TGCAGATCACCCAGGGGAAATGGCTACACCTTC
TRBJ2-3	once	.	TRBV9	CASSVSELLEDTQYF	TGTGCCAGCAGCGTATCCGAACTCTTAGAGGATACGCAGTATTTT
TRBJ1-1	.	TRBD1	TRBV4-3	CASGGTATEAFF	TGCGCCAGCGGGGGGACAGCGACTGAAGCTTTCTTT
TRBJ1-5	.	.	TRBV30	CAWSGDGVVQPQHF	TGTGCCTGGAGTGGTGACGGGGTGGTTCAGCCCCAGCATTTT
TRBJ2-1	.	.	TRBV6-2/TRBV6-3	CASSYDWLGAGAYNEQFF	TGTGCCAGCAGTTACGATTGGCTGGGGGCAGGGGCCTACAATGAGCAGTTCTTC
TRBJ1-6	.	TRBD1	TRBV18	CASSPRDTTGLGNSPLHF	TGTGCCAGCTCACCTAGGGATACGACAGGGTTGGGAAATTCACCCCTCCACTTT
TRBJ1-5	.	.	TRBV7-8	CASSLGSLSNQPQHF	TGTGCCAGCAGCCTGGGGAGCCTAAGCAATCAGCCCCAGCATTTT
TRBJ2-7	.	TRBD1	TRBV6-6	CASSYRDSGYF	TGTGCCAGCAGTTACCGGGACAGTGGGTACTTC
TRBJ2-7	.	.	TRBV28	CASSFLVGSSGSYEQYF	TGTGCCAGCAGTTTTTTAGTCGGGAGTAGCGGAAGCTACGAGCAGTACTTC